Listed here are 17 T cell receptor beta chains from one sample, sequenced in a study of cytomegalovirus exposure and HLA in healthy donors. The study ran its PCR with 60 Vbeta and 13 Jbeta primers. Data came from immunoSEQ multiplex PCR; TCRdb stores just in-frame clones and leaves some out. This table holds over 150,000 clones, approximately 85% found once. The specimen sequenced was PBMCs. Every receptor here comes from a man aged 50 to 60 in good health and CMV-seropositive.

This clone was observed once. Other DNA sequences within the sample encode an identical CDR3. The chain recombines TRBV21-1 with TRBJ1-2. TRBV21-1 is a pseudogene. This CDR3 is 14 amino acids long. In nucleotides, the CDR3 is TGTGCCAGCAGCAAAAGGGCGGGGGCAGCCGGCTACACCTTC. Its protein product is CASSKRAGAAGYTF.

The sample holds a few counts of this clone. The V gene is TRBV6-5, the J gene TRBJ1-6; D remains unclear. The ends were cut back, 2 bases at V and 0 bases at J, with 8 bases in the middle. This CDR3 spans 16 amino acids. CDR1 is MNHEY, CDR2 SVGAGI, per germline. The CDR3 spells CASSYTGRSYNSPLHF. As DNA, the CDR3 is TGTGCCAGCAGTTACACCGGTCGCTCCTATAATTCACCCCTCCACTTT.

This clone appeared a single time. The J gene is TRBJ2-3, the V gene TRBV9; D unclear. The CDR3 has 14 residues. Germline lookup yields CDR1 SGDLS and CDR2 YYNGEE. Trimming took off 0 bases at V and 3 bases at J, with 8 bases between the two ends. CDR3 amino acids: CASSVAGRTDTQYF. The CDR3 DNA sequence: TGTGCCAGCAGCGTAGCTGGCAGGACAGATACGCAGTATTTT. The entire variable domain, with the rest obtained from reference TRBV9 and TRBJ2-3, is as follows: DSGVTQTPKHLITATGQRVTLRCSPRSGDLSVYWYQQSLDQGLQFLIQYYNGEERAKGNILERFSAQQFPDLHSELNLSSLELGDSALYFCASSVAGRTDTQYFGPGTRLTVL.

This chain links TRBV11-1 with TRBJ2-3, with D hard to call. The germline CDR1 and CDR2 sequences are SGHAT and FQDESV (reference sequence). V was shortened by 0 bases and J by 5 bases, with 12 bases between the two germline ends. The length of the CDR3 is 15 residues. The CDR3 loop is CASSLARRSGDTQYF. CDR3 nucleotides: TGTGCCAGCAGCTTAGCGCGTCGCTCAGGAGATACGCAGTATTTT.

The chain is built from TRBV28 and TRBJ1-5, with TRBD1 identical over 10 bases. Germline lookup yields CDR1 MDHEN and CDR2 SYDVKM. The ends lost 1 base at V and 0 bases at J; junction bases unmatched: 9. This CDR3 spans 19 amino acids. The CDR3 reads CASSLYWTGGRISNQPQHF. The CDR3 coding sequence is TGTGCCAGCAGTTTATACTGGACAGGGGGGAGGATTAGCAATCAGCCCCAGCATTTT.

The chain is built from TRBV29-1 and TRBJ1-2; D remains unclear. With 0 bases removed from V and 2 bases from J, the gap between germline ends came to 7 bases. Per germline, CDR1 SQVTM and CDR2 ANQGSEA. CDR3 length: 13 residues. CDR3 loop: CSVEDMENYGYTF. CDR3 bases: TGCAGCGTTGAAGACATGGAGAACTATGGCTACACCTTC.

Remarks on this clone: Its ends do not fully match the called genes, so a read error is possible. This sequence joins TRBV7-7 and TRBJ1-2; 7 bases map to TRBD1. Germline V lookup: CDR1 SSHAT, CDR2 FNYEAQ (reference sequence). This CDR3 comprises 16 residues. The CDR3 region is CASSRRTGEANYDYTF. DNA of the CDR3: TGTGCTAGCAGCCGAAGGACAGGTGAGGCTAACTATGACTACACCTTC.

The chain carries TRBV7-9 and TRBJ2-7, with D possibly matching TRBD2 (6 bases). The CDR3 totals 15 residues. Looked up from germline, CDR1 is SEHNR and CDR2 is FQNEAQ (reference sequence). V was shortened by 2 bases and J by 2 bases, with 13 bases between the two germline ends. CDR3 residues: CASSLPAGLPYEQYF. The DNA for the CDR3 is TGTGCCAGCAGCTTACCAGCGGGTTTGCCCTACGAGCAGTACTTC.

This chain uses TRBV6-1 with TRBJ1-1; D gene unclear. The V and J ends lost 4 bases and 3 bases respectively, with 9 bases between them. In germline, CDR1 is MNHNS, CDR2 SASEGT. CDR3 length: 13 residues. CDR3 bases: TGTGCCAGCAGTGCCGGGGTAGACACTGAAGCTTTCTTT. It yields the protein CASSAGVDTEAFF.

The chain carries TRBV15 and TRBJ1-3; D may be TRBD1 (5 bases). V lost 0 bases and J lost 0, with 15 bases in between. The CDR3 is made up of 18 amino acids. The germline gives CDR1 LNHNV, CDR2 YYDKDF (reference sequence). This CDR3 is CATSRDLTGTNSGNTIYF. DNA for the CDR3: TGTGCCACCAGCAGAGATCTTACAGGCACAAACTCTGGAAACACCATATATTTT.

This chain joins TRBV6-5 and TRBJ2-1, with 8 bases aligning to TRBD2. V trimming: 4 bases; J trimming: 5 bases; junction bases outside the gene matches: 10. The CDR3 sequence is 16 residues long. Per germline, CDR1 MNHEY and CDR2 SVGAGI. CDR3 nucleotides: TGTGCCAGCAGTTCCGTAGCGGGATCAATTGACAATGAGCAGTTCTTC. Protein sequence: CASSSVAGSIDNEQFF.

The chain recombines TRBV5-1 with TRBJ1-1, with 7 bases matching TRBD1. The CDR3 spans 18 residues. V gave up 2 bases and J gave up 3 bases; unmatched junction bases: 16. Per germline, CDR1 SGHRS and CDR2 YFSETQ. The CDR3 here is CASSFSHRGRDPDTEAFF. In DNA form, the CDR3 reads TGCGCCAGCAGCTTTTCTCACAGGGGACGGGATCCGGACACTGAAGCTTTCTTT.

This clone is a singleton in its sample. This chain links TRBV11-2 with TRBJ2-7; a possible D gene is TRBD1 (6 bases). V was trimmed by 0 bases and J by 6 bases, leaving 21 bases between them. The CDR3 runs to 17 residues. Germline CDR1 reads SGHAT; CDR2 reads FQNNGV. The CDR3 here is CASSLDGQNRLGSEQYF. CDR3 coding DNA: TGTGCCAGCAGCTTAGATGGACAGAACCGTTTGGGTAGCGAGCAGTACTTC.

The chain is built from TRBV9 and TRBJ2-2, with 12 bases aligning to TRBD2. Germline V gene sequence: CDR1 SGDLS, CDR2 YYNGEE. This CDR3 has 19 amino acids. The junction had 13 bases not matched to a gene; V was cut back by 3 bases and J by 4 bases. The CDR3, as DNA: TGTGCCAGCAGCGACATAAAGGGGCGGACTAGCGGGGTCACCGGGGAGCTGTTTTTT. This gives the protein CASSDIKGRTSGVTGELFF.

The rearrangement links TRBV29-1 to TRBJ1-5, with TRBD1 identical over 8 bases. CDR3 length: 13 amino acids. Germline V CDR1 and CDR2: SQVTM, ANQGSEA. The V segment lost 6 bases and the J segment 2 bases; nucleotides outside the gene matches: 3. In nucleotides, the CDR3 is TGCAGCGTCGGACAGGGAGGCAATCAGCCCCAGCATTTT. Protein: CSVGQGGNQPQHF.

This clone showed up just a few times. The V and J genes are TRBV30 and TRBJ1-6, with 9 bases aligning to TRBD1. CDR3 length: 13 amino acids. Losses at the gene ends were 5 bases for V and 9 bases for J; bases not matched to a gene: 5. The V gene's germline CDR1 is GTSNPN and CDR2 SVGIG (reference sequence). The CDR3, as DNA: TGTGCCTGGGACCGGGACAGGGCTTCACCCCTCCACTTT. This translates into CAWDRDRASPLHF.

The V gene is TRBV28, the J gene TRBJ1-4; 10 positions match TRBD1. This CDR3 has 15 residues. CDR1 and CDR2 (germline): MDHEN, SYDVKM. V was clipped by 5 bases and J by 7 bases; unmatched bases: 7. CDR3 loop: CASSPPGTGVEKLFF. CDR3 in DNA: TGTGCCAGCAGTCCCCCGGGGACAGGGGTTGAAAAACTGTTTTTT.